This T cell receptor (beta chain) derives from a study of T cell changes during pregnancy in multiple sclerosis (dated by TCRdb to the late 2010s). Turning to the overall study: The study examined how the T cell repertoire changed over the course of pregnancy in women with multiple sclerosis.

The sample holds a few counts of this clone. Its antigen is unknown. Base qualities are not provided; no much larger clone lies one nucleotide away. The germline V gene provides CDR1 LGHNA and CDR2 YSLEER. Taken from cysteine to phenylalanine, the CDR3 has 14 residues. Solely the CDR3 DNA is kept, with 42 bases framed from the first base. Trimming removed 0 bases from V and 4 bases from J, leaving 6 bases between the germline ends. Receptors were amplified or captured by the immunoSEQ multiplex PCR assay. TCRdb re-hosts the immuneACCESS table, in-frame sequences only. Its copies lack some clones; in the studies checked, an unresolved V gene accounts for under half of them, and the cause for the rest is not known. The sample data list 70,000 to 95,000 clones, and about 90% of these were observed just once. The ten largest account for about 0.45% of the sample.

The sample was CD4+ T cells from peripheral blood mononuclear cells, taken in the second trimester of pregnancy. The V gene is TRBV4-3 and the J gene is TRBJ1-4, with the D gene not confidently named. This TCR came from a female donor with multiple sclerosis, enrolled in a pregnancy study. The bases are TGCGCCAGCAGCCAAGAGAGGAGTAATGAAAAACTGTTTTTT. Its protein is CASSQERSNEKLFF.